A selection of T cell receptor beta chains follows, all from one sample in a study of blood T cell repertoires in COVID-19. The repertoire was sequenced with immunoSEQ multiplex PCR; TCRdb's copy has only in-frame clones and lacks some. The data hold hundreds of thousands of clones, with around 82% observed a single time. What was sequenced was peripheral blood. The receptors were sampled from a woman between 45 and 60 years old with acute or convalescent COVID-19. CDR3s include the opening cysteine and the closing phenylalanine or tryptophan. A D gene is named only where the DNA matches it firmly. Size is stated for part of the rows, as once, few or many counts, or as a class when the clone is expanded.

D | J | V | size | DNA | CDR3
- | TRBJ1-1 | TRBV21-1 | - | TGTGCCAGCAGCAAAGAGGATAAGGGCGCGGGGACTGAAGCTTTCTTT | CASSKEDKGAGTEAFF
TRBD1 | TRBJ1-1 | TRBV28 | once | TGTGCCAGCAGTGGACAGGGAGGAACTGAAGCTTTCTTT | CASSGQGGTEAFF
- | TRBJ2-5 | TRBV10-2 | - | TGCGCCAGCACCTCTCTAGCCACACAAGAGACCCAGTACTTC | CASTSLATQETQYF
TRBD2 | TRBJ2-7 | TRBV11-2 | once | TGTGCCAGCAGCTTATTAGCGGGAAGCTCCTACGAGCAGTACTTC | CASSLLAGSSYEQYF
- | TRBJ1-2 | TRBV6-1 | - | TGTGCCAGCAGTGAGACCTGGTCGGGAAACTATGGCTACACCTTC | CASSETWSGNYGYTF
TRBD2 | TRBJ2-3 | TRBV11-2 | - | TGTGCCAGCAGCTTACTAGCGGGACGCACAGATACGCAGTATTTT | CASSLLAGRTDTQYF
- | TRBJ1-4 | TRBV27 | - | TGTGCCAGCAGTTTTTTGAGGGAGGGCATTGGGACTAATGAAAAACTGTTTTTT | CASSFLREGIGTNEKLFF
TRBD1 | TRBJ1-4 | TRBV5-1 | - | TGCGCCAGCAGCCTCTCCGGGACAGGGAATGAAAAACTGTTTTTT | CASSLSGTGNEKLFF
TRBD1 | TRBJ2-2 | TRBV24-1 | - | TGTGCCACCAGAGAGACAGGGGGCGCGGGCGGGGAGCTGTTTTTT | CATRETGGAGGELFF
TRBD1 | TRBJ2-1 | TRBV5-4 | - | TGTGCCAGCAGCCTCCCGACAGGGGGGTACAATGAGCAGTTCTTC | CASSLPTGGYNEQFF
TRBD1 | TRBJ1-4 | TRBV5-5 | - | TGTGCCAGCAGCTTGGAGGTATGGCGGGACAGGAAAAATGAAAAACTGTTTTTT | CASSLEVWRDRKNEKLFF
TRBD1 | TRBJ2-1 | TRBV18 | - | TGTGCCAGCTCACCCGGACAGGGAGGTGAGCAGTTCTTC | CASSPGQGGEQFF
TRBD1 | TRBJ1-1 | TRBV5-1 | - | TGCGCCAGCAGCTCCCTCGGACAGGGGGGAACTGAAGCTTTCTTT | CASSSLGQGGTEAFF
TRBD2 | TRBJ2-5 | TRBV24-1 | few | TGTGCCACCAGTGACCCGAGCGGGGGAGAAGAGACCCAGTACTTC | CATSDPSGGEETQYF
TRBD2 | TRBJ2-3 | TRBV5-1 | - | TGCGCCAGCAGACTAGCGGGAGACCCAGATACGCAGTATTTT | CASRLAGDPDTQYF